The 29 T cell receptor beta chains below come from one sample, sequenced in a study of T-cell memory formation after mild COVID-19. TCRdb reanalysed the 5' RACE reads using MiXCR and keeps one entry per CDR3 protein. The sample lists under 450,000 distinct CDR3 sequences; around a quarter were seen once. Sample: PBMCs or a T cell subset sorted from them (not recorded which). These TCRs come from an adult woman who had mild COVID-19 (a few samples of this study predate the infection). Cell type and time point are not known.

V gene TRBV29-1 combines with J gene TRBJ2-5; perhaps TRBD2 as D (5 bases). Trimming shortened V by 4 bases and J by 4 bases, and 25 bases separated the two germline ends. Germline V CDR1 and CDR2: SQVTM, ANQGSEA. The CDR3 consists of 17 residues. The CDR3 protein is CSVVPPEGGSRLETQYF. The CDR3 DNA reads as TGCAGCGTTGTACCACCTGAGGGCGGTTCACGGTTAGAGACCCAGTACTTC. The entire variable domain, with the rest obtained from reference TRBV29-1 and TRBJ2-5, is as follows: SAVISQKPSRDICQRGTSLTIQCQVDSQVTMMFWYRQQPGQSLTLIATANQGSEATYESGFVIDKFPISRPNLTFSTLTVSNMSPEDSSIYLCSVVPPEGGSRLETQYFGPGTRLLVL.

This clonotype came up a few times. J is TRBJ2-2 and V is TRBV3-1; perhaps TRBD2 as D (5 bases). The V end lost 4 bases, the J end lost 4 bases, and 10 bases lay between the germline ends. The germline V gene encodes CDR1 LGHDT and CDR2 YNNKEL (reference sequence). This CDR3 comprises 14 residues. The CDR3 reads CASSRSEGTGELFF. The CDR3, as DNA: TGTGCCAGCAGCCGTAGCGAGGGCACCGGGGAGCTGTTTTTT.

Only a few counts were recorded for this clonotype. V gene TRBV7-9 combines with J gene TRBJ2-3, with D possibly being TRBD2 (6 bases). V was cut by 1 base and J by 6 bases, with 14 bases left in between. This CDR3 is built from 15 residues. Germline values: CDR1 SEHNR, CDR2 FQNEAQ (reference sequence). The CDR3 region is CASSLGEAWYDTQYF. The CDR3 region has the DNA TGTGCCAGCAGCTTAGGGGAGGCTTGGTACGATACGCAGTATTTT.

The table lists this clonotype with many counts. The CDR3 coding sequence is TGCGCCAGCAGCTCCAGCGGGGGAAGCTACAATGAGCAGTTCTTC. It specifies CASSSSGGSYNEQFF. This rearrangement joins TRBV5-1 to TRBJ2-1, with TRBD2 identical over 8 bases. CDR3 size: 15 residues. Germline CDR1 and CDR2: SGHRS and YFSETQ. Unmatched junction bases numbered 5, after V lost 3 bases and J lost 3 bases.

This clonotype was seen a handful of times. The chain joins TRBV6-2 or TRBV6-3 to TRBJ2-2, with 14 bases identical to TRBD2. Germline V CDR1 and CDR2: MNHEY, SVGEGT. The CDR3 totals 20 residues. V gave up 7 bases and J gave up 3 bases; unmatched junction bases: 16. Written as DNA, the CDR3 is TGTGCCAGCACTCCTGGGACTAGCGGGAGAAGAAACGGCTACACCGGGGAGCTGTTTTTT. It codes for CASTPGTSGRRNGYTGELFF.

This chain uses TRBV11-2 with TRBJ1-6; TRBD1 matches 7 bases. J was trimmed by 8 bases and V by 3 bases; bases with no gene match: 1. CDR3 length equals 13 residues. In germline, CDR1 is SGHAT, CDR2 FQNNGV. In DNA form, the CDR3 reads TGTGCCAGCAGCTTTACAGGGGATTCACCCCTCCACTTT. Its protein product is CASSFTGDSPLHF.

This chain's CDR3 is CASSLGQGAPTGELFF. Written as DNA, the CDR3 is TGCGCCAGCAGCTTGGGACAGGGGGCGCCCACCGGGGAGCTGTTTTTT. The chain joins TRBV5-1 to TRBJ2-2; 10 bases fit TRBD1. Germline V gene sequence: CDR1 SGHRS, CDR2 YFSETQ. CDR3 length: 16 residues. V lost 0 bases to trimming and J lost 4 bases; unmatched junction nucleotides: 3.

This clonotype was recorded a few times. The V gene is TRBV2, the J gene TRBJ2-7; the match to TRBD1 covers 7 bases. V lost 6 bases, J lost 6 bases, and 5 bases stayed unmatched. This CDR3 contains 12 residues. Germline loops: CDR1 SNHLY, CDR2 FYNNEI. Here the CDR3 DNA reads TGTGCCAGCAGGGACAGGTCCGGCGAGCAGTACTTC. Translated, it gives CASRDRSGEQYF. Complete variable domain (other parts from reference TRBV2 and TRBJ2-7): EPEVTQTPSHQVTQMGQEVILRCVPISNHLYFYWYRQILGQKVEFLVSFYNNEISEKSEIFDDQFSVERPDGSNFTLKIRSTKLEDSAMYFCASRDRSGEQYFGPGTRLTVT.

This clonotype was seen only a few times. The CDR3 here is CSARVRAGGPYEQYF. The DNA of the CDR3 is TGCAGTGCTAGAGTCCGAGCAGGGGGCCCCTACGAGCAGTACTTC. The rearrangement joins TRBV20-1 to TRBJ2-7; 8 bases align to TRBD1. The V and J ends lost 1 base and 2 bases, in that order; junction bases with no gene match: 7. The CDR3 runs 15 residues. Per the germline V gene, CDR1 is DFQATT and CDR2 is SNEGSKA (reference sequence).

The rearrangement joins TRBV7-9 to TRBJ2-7; 11 nucleotides align to TRBD2. V was clipped by 3 bases and J by 6 bases; unmatched bases: 4. Looked up from germline, CDR1 is SEHNR and CDR2 is FQNEAQ (reference sequence). The CDR3 has 14 residues. CDR3 sequence reads: CASSFPGTSGEQYF. The DNA for the CDR3 is TGTGCCAGCAGCTTCCCAGGGACTAGCGGCGAGCAGTACTTC.

The rearrangement joins TRBV11-2 to TRBJ2-5, with 10 bases lining up with TRBD2. CDR1 is SGHAT and CDR2 is FQNNGV in the germline V gene. The CDR3 runs 15 residues. Trimming at V came to 5 bases and at J to 4 bases, leaving 7 bases not matched to a gene. The CDR3, as DNA: TGTGCCAGCAGCCCGCTAGCGGGAGTGGGAGAGACCCAGTACTTC. It yields the protein CASSPLAGVGETQYF.

This clonotype has a handful of counts. This rearrangement joins TRBV24-1 to TRBJ2-1; D might be TRBD2 (5 bases). The germline CDR1 and CDR2 sequences are KGHDR and SFDVKD. V lost 3 bases, J lost 2 bases, and 10 bases lay in between. CDR3 length equals 15 residues. CDR3 DNA sequence: TGTGCCACCAGTGATGTGGGAGATCCCTACAATGAGCAGTTCTTC. It yields the protein CATSDVGDPYNEQFF.

This rearrangement joins TRBV29-1 to TRBJ1-4; D is undetermined. V was cut by 6 bases and J by 5 bases, with 10 bases left in between. The CDR3 has 12 residues. The germline V gene encodes CDR1 SQVTM and CDR2 ANQGSEA. CDR3 DNA: TGCAGCGTGTCCCGGCCAAATGAAAAACTGTTTTTT. It specifies CSVSRPNEKLFF.

The chain links TRBV5-6 to TRBJ1-1, with no clear D. This CDR3 region has 11 residues. Germline V gives CDR1 SGHDT, CDR2 YYEEEE. The V and J ends lost 3 bases and 7 bases respectively, with 7 bases between them. CDR3 nucleotide sequence: TGTGCCAGCAGCTCGGCGCTTGAAGCTTTCTTT. This sequence encodes CASSSALEAFF. The full variable domain, with the rest looked up from reference TRBV5-6 and TRBJ1-1, is DAGVTQSPTHLIKTRGQQVTLRCSPKSGHDTVSWYQQALGQGPQFIFQYYEEEERQRGNFPDRFSGHQFPNYSSELNVNALLLGDSALYLCASSSALEAFFGQGTRLTVV.

The genes are TRBV24-1 and TRBJ2-7; D perhaps matches TRBD2 (6 bases). V was cut by 4 bases and J by 5 bases, with 11 bases left in between. The length of the CDR3 is 13 residues. Germline assignment: CDR1 KGHDR and CDR2 SFDVKD. The CDR3 DNA follows: TGTGCCACCAGTGAGGTCGGGAGACACGAGCAGTACTTC. Translated, it gives CATSEVGRHEQYF.

This clonotype was seen a handful of times. The chain joins TRBV18 to TRBJ1-1; 8 bases match TRBD1. J gave up 1 base and V 6 bases, and 4 bases lay outside the gene matches. The CDR3 spans 14 residues. Germline V CDR1 and CDR2: KGHSH, LQKENI. In DNA form, the CDR3 reads TGTGCCAGCTCCGCGGACAGGGCGAACACTGAAGCTTTCTTT. This encodes CASSADRANTEAFF.

The CDR3 DNA is TGCAGTGCTTCGGGACAGGGAGCTCACGAGCAGTACTTC. Translated: CSASGQGAHEQYF. The chain uses TRBV20-1 and TRBJ2-7, with 9 bases identical to TRBD1. Losses at the gene ends were 5 bases for V and 5 bases for J; bases not matched to a gene: 7. The CDR3 length is 13 residues. The V gene's germline CDR1 is DFQATT and CDR2 SNEGSKA (reference sequence).

The chain couples TRBV6-1 to TRBJ2-1, with 9 nucleotides matching TRBD1. V lost 7 bases, J lost 15 bases, and 10 bases stayed unmatched. CDR3 length: 12 residues. CDR1 and CDR2 (germline): MNHNS, SASEGT. For the CDR3, the DNA is TGTGCCAGCAATAACCGGGACAGGGCCACGTTCTTC. This gives the protein CASNNRDRATFF.

This clonotype was seen a handful of times. The genes are TRBV11-2 and TRBJ1-1; D not resolved. The V gene's germline CDR1 is SGHAT and CDR2 FQNNGV. The CDR3 is 12 amino acids. The V end was cut by 3 bases, the J end by 11 bases, with 13 bases between. CDR3 DNA sequence: TGTGCCAGCAGCTTCCGGGCCCCCGAGGCTTTCTTT. As protein: CASSFRAPEAFF.

The genes are TRBV3-1 and TRBJ2-1; 7 bases fit TRBD2. CDR1 and CDR2 from the germline V gene are LGHDT and YNNKEL (reference sequence). The CDR3 length is 17 residues. The V segment lost 1 base and the J segment 7 bases; nucleotides outside the gene matches: 13. CDR3 loop: CASSQVVVAGGRNEQFF. The CDR3 coding sequence is TGTGCCAGCAGCCAAGTGGTTGTAGCGGGCGGGAGAAATGAGCAGTTCTTC.

The chain carries TRBV6-2 or TRBV6-3 and TRBJ2-1; D is ambiguous. Deletions cut 2 bases from V and 8 bases from J, with 10 bases between. The CDR3 contains 13 residues. In germline, CDR1 is MNHEY, CDR2 SVGEGT. The CDR3 nucleotides read TGTGCCAGCAGTTACGGTGGCCCGTATGAGCAGTTCTTC. It encodes CASSYGGPYEQFF.

The chain has TRBV20-1 and TRBJ1-1; D is ambiguous. The germline gives CDR1 DFQATT, CDR2 SNEGSKA (reference sequence). Trimming took off 0 bases at V and 8 bases at J, with 7 bases between the two ends. The CDR3 runs 11 residues. The CDR3 nucleotides read TGCAGTGCTAGAGATAGTCCGGAAGCTTTCTTT. This gives the protein CSARDSPEAFF.

The chain joins TRBV20-1 to TRBJ1-2, with D perhaps matching TRBD1 (5 bases). CDR1 is DFQATT and CDR2 is SNEGSKA in the germline V gene (reference sequence). The CDR3 length is 15 residues. V lost 0 bases to trimming and J lost 4 bases, with 15 bases between them. CDR3 sequence reads: CSARDLRGSSYGYTF. The CDR3 nucleotides are TGCAGTGCTAGAGATCTGCGGGGGTCTAGCTATGGCTACACCTTC.

This clonotype appeared once. The chain links TRBV5-5 to TRBJ1-4; TRBD1 aligns across 12 bases. V lost 4 bases, J lost 15 bases, and 10 bases stayed unmatched. The germline V gene encodes CDR1 SGHKS and CDR2 YYEKEE (reference sequence). The CDR3 contains 14 residues. The CDR3 DNA sequence: TGTGCCAGCAGCCCATGGGACAGGGGGCGCGATGTGTTTTTT. This gives the protein CASSPWDRGRDVFF.

This chain uses TRBV6-1 with TRBJ2-3, with D unclear. Germline values: CDR1 MNHNS, CDR2 SASEGT. The CDR3 extends over 14 amino acids. V lost 5 bases and J 5 bases, leaving 14 bases between the germline ends. Here the CDR3 reads CASSKEILGDTQYF. The CDR3 DNA is TGTGCCAGCAGTAAGGAGATATTGGGAGATACGCAGTATTTT.

The chain carries TRBV5-1 and TRBJ2-2; D gene ambiguous. The CDR3 loop spans 16 amino acids. Germline CDR1 reads SGHRS; CDR2 reads YFSETQ. The ends were cut back, 4 bases at V and 2 bases at J, with 15 bases in the middle. The CDR3 spells CASSPSQMGNTGELFF. CDR3 coding DNA: TGCGCCAGCAGCCCCAGTCAGATGGGTAACACCGGGGAGCTGTTTTTT.

This clonotype was found many times. CDR3 in DNA: TGTGCCAGCAGCCGACAGCCACAAGAGACCCAGTACTTC. Translating it yields CASSRQPQETQYF. The V call is TRBV7-6, the J call TRBJ2-5, with TRBD1 as a possible D gene (5 bases). V shed 5 bases and J shed 2 bases, with 9 bases lying between them. From germline, CDR1 is SGHVS and CDR2 FNYEAQ. The CDR3 spans 13 residues.

The V gene is TRBV3-1, the J gene TRBJ2-7, with 11 bases matching TRBD2. This CDR3 has 17 residues. After removal of 4 bases from V and 3 bases from J, the junction contained 11 bases not matched to a gene. Germline CDR1 LGHDT, CDR2 YNNKEL (reference sequence). DNA for the CDR3: TGTGCCAGCAGCCTGCGTCTCCCCGGGACTAGCGGCTACGAGCAGTACTTC. Protein: CASSLRLPGTSGYEQYF.

This clonotype has only a few counts. The CDR3 coding sequence is TGTGCCAGCAGTTTAGGTCAGTTAGTTTCATACAATGAGCAGTTCTTC. Translated: CASSLGQLVSYNEQFF. The chain has TRBV27 and TRBJ2-1; no firm D call. CDR1 and CDR2 from the germline V gene are MNHEY and SMNVEV (reference sequence). With 2 bases removed from V and 4 bases from J, the gap between germline ends came to 15 bases. CDR3 length: 16 residues.